Here is one T cell receptor beta chain with its context. As yet, its antigen is unknown. Germline-derived CDR1 and CDR2 are SNHLY and FYNNEI. CDR3 size: 14 residues. V shed 5 bases and J 4 bases; nucleotides not matched to a gene: 2. The record originates from a study of cytomegalovirus exposure and HLA in healthy donors. Amplification used 60 Vbeta primers and 13 Jbeta primers. The table came from immunoSEQ multiplex PCR; TCRdb's copy has only in-frame clones and leaves some out. Among more than 50,000 clones, 77% were seen once, and the ten largest hold around 2.4%. Study outcomes and limitations: Researchers reported that a few CMV-associated chains were confirmed in vitro as CMV antigen-specific. Productive rates of about 87% or about 30% were seen for most TCR beta V segments in an earlier analysis.

The clonotype was recovered from a female donor in good health and CMV-seronegative. The sequenced sample was PBMCs. The chain employs TRBV2 and TRBJ1-5; 10 nucleotides agree with TRBD1. CDR3 sequence reads: CASSRDRGNQPQHF. The CDR3 DNA reads TGTGCCAGCAGTCGGGACAGGGGTAATCAGCCCCAGCATTTT.